The 14 T cell receptor beta chains given below trace back to one sample, sequenced in a study of blood T cells in healthy people across ages. A second roughly 7 to 12 cycle PCR used barcoded and J-beta primers. TCRdb re-called the 5' RACE reads with MiXCR, one entry per CDR3 protein. The sample has roughly 800,000 distinct CDR3 sequences, 58% seen once. The sequencing input was blood. These receptors all come from a man aged 30-40 years in good health.

The rearrangement uses TRBV7-2 and TRBJ2-2; D possibly uses TRBD1 or TRBD2 (6 bases each). The CDR3 extends over 16 amino acids. The ends were cut back, 1 base at V and 8 bases at J, with 17 bases in the middle. Germline lookup yields CDR1 SGHTA and CDR2 FQGNSA. CDR3 DNA sequence: TGTGCCAGCAGCTTAGAAGGGGGGACCGAAGGGGGGGAGCTGTTTTTT. Protein product: CASSLEGGTEGGELFF.

The chain recombines TRBV28 with TRBJ2-7, with 7 bases fitting TRBD1. V was clipped by 8 bases and J by 3 bases; unmatched bases: 10. The germline V gene encodes CDR1 MDHEN and CDR2 SYDVKM. CDR3 length equals 14 residues. The CDR3 spells CASRRGGLFYEQYF. CDR3 sequence (DNA): TGTGCCAGCCGGCGAGGGGGCTTGTTCTACGAGCAGTACTTC.

This rearrangement joins TRBV5-6 to TRBJ2-5; D is possibly TRBD1 (6 bases). V lost 4 bases and J lost 4, with 14 bases in between. Germline-derived CDR1 and CDR2 are SGHDT and YYEEEE. The length of the CDR3 is 14 residues. The CDR3, as DNA: TGTGCCAGCAGCGTACCGGGACAACGAGAGACCCAGTACTTC. Its translation is CASSVPGQRETQYF.

The gene calls are TRBV12-3 or TRBV12-4 and TRBJ2-1; a possible D gene is TRBD2 (6 bases). The CDR3 totals 14 residues. Trimming pared 8 bases from V and 7 bases from J, leaving 18 bases between. The CDR3 DNA follows: TGTGCCAGCTCCGTCGGGAGTAAGGGTAATGAGCAGTTCTTC. Encoded protein: CASSVGSKGNEQFF.

The V gene is TRBV4-3, the J gene TRBJ2-5; 13 bases are a match to TRBD2. Germline CDR1 LGHNA, CDR2 YSLEER. The ends lost 3 bases at V and 5 bases at J; junction bases unmatched: 6. The CDR3 loop spans 16 amino acids. The DNA for the CDR3 is TGCGCCAGCAGCCACGTGGGACTAGCGGGGAGGGAGACCCAGTACTTC. Protein product: CASSHVGLAGRETQYF.

This clonotype was found once. The chain is built from TRBV29-1 and TRBJ1-2; TRBD1 might be the D (6 bases). CDR1 is SQVTM and CDR2 is ANQGSEA in the germline V gene. V lost 4 bases to trimming and J lost 0 bases, with 12 bases between them. The CDR3 extends over 14 amino acids. Here the CDR3 reads CSVGKRTANYGYTF. In nucleotides, the CDR3 is TGCAGCGTTGGTAAGAGGACAGCTAACTATGGCTACACCTTC.

CDR3 sequence reads: CASRPGQPPEETQYF. The CDR3, as DNA: TGTGCCAGCAGGCCGGGACAACCCCCCGAGGAGACCCAGTACTTC. The chain employs TRBV21-1 and TRBJ2-5; TRBD1, as called in the table, went unchecked against the DNA. TRBV21-1 is an annotated pseudogene. This CDR3 has 15 amino acids.

This sequence joins TRBV5-1 and TRBJ2-3; TRBD2 matches 9 bases. The germline gives CDR1 SGHRS, CDR2 YFSETQ. The CDR3 has 18 amino acids. V was pared by 2 bases and J by 2 bases, with 12 bases of the junction left unmatched. CDR3 sequence: CASSLYGGSGRPTDTQYF. CDR3 coding DNA: TGCGCCAGCAGCTTATACGGGGGCAGCGGGAGGCCCACAGATACGCAGTATTTT.

This rearrangement joins TRBV6-2 or TRBV6-3 to TRBJ2-1; D may be TRBD2 (6 bases). Germline V CDR1 and CDR2: MNHEY, SVGEGT. V was clipped by 6 bases and J by 0 bases, with 21 bases between them. This CDR3 comprises 18 residues. In DNA form, the CDR3 reads TGTGCCAGCAGCCCCGGAGGGATAAAAGCCCACTCCTACAATGAGCAGTTCTTC. Translation gives CASSPGGIKAHSYNEQFF.

J is TRBJ1-2 and V is TRBV20-1, with D possibly being TRBD1 (5 bases). The V and J ends lost 0 bases and 5 bases respectively, with 16 bases between them. The germline V gene encodes CDR1 DFQATT and CDR2 SNEGSKA (reference sequence). This CDR3 comprises 15 residues. The CDR3 sequence: CSAREARRDGYGYTF. The CDR3 nucleotides read TGCAGTGCTAGAGAGGCGCGCAGGGACGGTTATGGCTACACCTTC.

The rearrangement links TRBV7-2 to TRBJ2-5; no firm D call. V shed 1 base and J shed 7 bases, with 7 bases lying between them. Germline V lookup: CDR1 SGHTA, CDR2 FQGNSA. CDR3 length equals 12 residues. The CDR3 here is CASSLVRSTQYF. DNA of the CDR3: TGTGCCAGCAGCTTAGTGCGGTCGACCCAGTACTTC.

The chain combines TRBV27 with TRBJ2-5; 8 bases line up with TRBD2. This CDR3 comprises 14 residues. Germline assignment: CDR1 MNHEY and CDR2 SMNVEV (reference sequence). The V and J ends lost 4 bases and 11 bases, in that order; junction bases with no gene match: 12. CDR3 in amino acids: CASSWAGGYNEQYF. For the CDR3, the DNA is TGTGCCAGCAGTTGGGCGGGGGGATACAATGAGCAGTACTTC.

The chain is built from TRBV28 and TRBJ2-7, with a weak D call TRBD1 (6 bases). CDR3 size: 19 residues. V was shortened by 1 base and J by 1 base, with 23 bases between the two germline ends. Per germline, CDR1 MDHEN and CDR2 SYDVKM. CDR3 region: CASSLFSHMSGQRSYEQYF. CDR3 nucleotides: TGTGCCAGCAGTTTATTCTCGCATATGTCGGGACAAAGATCCTACGAGCAGTACTTC.

The CDR3 sequence is CASSDGLAGRGETQYF. CDR3 in DNA: TGTGCCAGCAGCGACGGACTAGCGGGGAGAGGGGAGACCCAGTACTTC. The rearrangement uses TRBV2 and TRBJ2-5; 12 positions agree with TRBD2. V trimming: 6 bases; J trimming: 5 bases; junction bases outside the gene matches: 10. The V gene's germline CDR1 is SNHLY and CDR2 FYNNEI. CDR3 length equals 16 residues.